A single sample is the source of the 24 T cell receptor beta chains below, sequenced in a study of blood T cell repertoires in COVID-19 (dated by TCRdb to about 2020). The library was prepared using the immunoSEQ multiplex PCR assay. As stored in TCRdb, this immuneACCESS dataset retains in-frame rearrangements with V and J assigned. A fraction of the clones does not appear; measured against another copy, unresolved V genes explain less than half of the discrepancy, and the remainder lacks a known reason. The sample table shows under 200,000 clones, and 86% are seen once. The ten largest clonotypes hold 7% of the sample. Source material: peripheral blood. These receptor sequences come from a woman of 80 years or more in a cohort sampled during active or convalescent COVID-19.

The rearrangement links TRBV18 to TRBJ1-2; the D gene is possibly TRBD1 (6 bases). V was cut by 2 bases and J by 4 bases, with 17 bases left in between. The CDR3 length is 16 residues. Germline V gene sequence: CDR1 KGHSH, CDR2 LQKENI. CDR3 in amino acids: CASSPGGRQFFYGYTF. The DNA of the CDR3 is TGTGCCAGCTCACCAGGGGGCCGACAGTTCTTCTATGGCTACACCTTC.

The chain links TRBV29-1 to TRBJ1-2, with TRBD1 matching over 7 bases. J was trimmed by 6 bases and V by 7 bases; bases with no gene match: 8. This CDR3 has 12 amino acids. Germline CDR1 reads SQVTM; CDR2 reads ANQGSEA. CDR3 coding DNA: TGCAGCGCTACTGACAGGGTGAATGGCTACACCTTC. This encodes CSATDRVNGYTF.

This clone was counted between two and nine times. The chain carries TRBV7-8 and TRBJ2-1; 9 bases fit TRBD1. This CDR3 spans 15 amino acids. Germline V gene lookup returns CDR1 SGHVS and CDR2 FQNEAQ. The V gene end was trimmed by 1 base and the J gene end by 5 bases; junction bases not matched to a gene: 3. The CDR3 region has the DNA TGTGCCAGCAGCTTAGGAGGGACAGGGCACAATGAGCAGTTCTTC. Translating it yields CASSLGGTGHNEQFF.

The V call is TRBV4-3, the J call TRBJ2-3, with TRBD2 matching over 7 bases. Looked up from germline, CDR1 is LGHNA and CDR2 is YSLEER. V dropped 1 base and J dropped 6; count of bases not matched to a gene: 13. The CDR3 is made up of 17 amino acids. CDR3: CASSQATSVLDWDTQYF. CDR3 coding DNA: TGCGCCAGCAGCCAAGCAACTAGCGTGTTAGATTGGGATACGCAGTATTTT.

V usage is TRBV5-1 and J usage is TRBJ2-3; TRBD2 matches 8 bases. In germline, CDR1 is SGHRS, CDR2 YFSETQ. V dropped 4 bases and J dropped 3; count of bases not matched to a gene: 7. This CDR3 contains 15 residues. Written as DNA, the CDR3 is TGCGCCAGCAGCCTAGCCGGGACTAGGACAGATACGCAGTATTTT. Amino acids: CASSLAGTRTDTQYF.

In its sample, this clone was seen once. The chain uses TRBV6-5 and TRBJ1-3; D is uncertain. This CDR3 is built from 13 residues. Germline CDR1 is MNHEY and CDR2 is SVGAGI. V gave up 7 bases and J gave up 1 base, with 8 bases separating them. CDR3 loop: CASTIASGNTIYF. CDR3 bases: TGTGCCAGCACCATAGCTTCTGGAAACACCATATATTTT.

The V and J genes are TRBV5-1 and TRBJ1-5; a weak D match, TRBD1 (6 bases). Germline loops: CDR1 SGHRS, CDR2 YFSETQ. Trimming removed 2 bases from V and 6 bases from J, with 12 bases in between. The CDR3 loop spans 14 amino acids. CDR3 sequence (DNA): TGCGCCAGCAGCTTAGGGGGTCAGGGTCAGCCCCAGCATTTT. Protein sequence: CASSLGGQGQPQHF.

V and J are TRBV5-1 and TRBJ2-2, with TRBD1 matching 7 bases. The CDR3 extends over 15 amino acids. Trimming removed 4 bases from V and 4 bases from J; junction bases left unmatched: 7. Germline lookup yields CDR1 SGHRS and CDR2 YFSETQ. The CDR3 is CASSTGQRGTGELFF. CDR3 coding DNA: TGCGCCAGCAGCACGGGACAGAGGGGCACCGGGGAGCTGTTTTTT.

J is TRBJ2-7 and V is TRBV18; 8 bases line up with TRBD1. This CDR3 region has 16 residues. The ends lost 2 bases at V and 6 bases at J; junction bases unmatched: 12. CDR1 and CDR2 from the germline V gene are KGHSH and LQKENI. Written as DNA, the CDR3 is TGTGCCAGCTCACCAGAGCTCGGACAGGGATTTGGCGAGCAGTACTTC. Translated, it gives CASSPELGQGFGEQYF. Full variable domain (missing parts from reference TRBV18 and TRBJ2-7): NAGVMQNPRHLVRRRGQEARLRCSPMKGHSHVYWYRQLPEEGLKFMVYLQKENIIDESGMPKERFSAEFPKEGPSILRIQQVVRGDSAAYFCASSPELGQGFGEQYFGPGTRLTVT.

A few counts support this clone. The V call is TRBV27, the J call TRBJ2-3, with 8 bases that match TRBD2. Germline V gives CDR1 MNHEY, CDR2 SMNVEV (reference sequence). CDR3 size: 15 residues. V gave up 5 bases and J gave up 4 bases; unmatched junction bases: 8. The CDR3 sequence: CASSHAGLVADTQYF. The CDR3 DNA is TGTGCCAGCAGTCACGCGGGACTAGTTGCAGATACGCAGTATTTT.

The V call is TRBV5-1, the J call TRBJ2-1, with 8 bases lining up with TRBD1. The CDR3 has 14 residues. Germline V CDR1 and CDR2: SGHRS, YFSETQ. The V gene end was trimmed by 1 base and the J gene end by 9 bases; junction bases not matched to a gene: 6. The chain's CDR3 is CASSLLQGAIEQFF. CDR3 nucleotide sequence: TGCGCCAGCAGCTTGTTGCAGGGGGCGATTGAGCAGTTCTTC.

The gene calls are TRBV30 and TRBJ1-1; a weak D match, TRBD1 (5 bases). V shed 0 bases and J shed 1 base, with 12 bases lying between them. Per germline, CDR1 GTSNPN and CDR2 SVGIG (reference sequence). CDR3 size: 15 residues. The CDR3 sequence: CAWSVRGHQNTEAFF. CDR3 sequence (DNA): TGTGCCTGGAGTGTAAGAGGACACCAGAACACTGAAGCTTTCTTT.

The J gene is TRBJ1-5, the V gene TRBV30, with 9 bases that match TRBD1. CDR3 length: 13 residues. CDR1 and CDR2 (germline): GTSNPN, SVGIG (reference sequence). The J segment lost 3 bases and the V segment lost 5 bases, leaving 2 bases of the junction unmatched. CDR3 in DNA: TGTGCCTGGGGGGACAGGGCCAATCAGCCCCAGCATTTT. As protein: CAWGDRANQPQHF.

This chain uses TRBV24-1 with TRBJ2-5; the match to TRBD2 covers 7 bases. This CDR3 contains 10 residues. Germline-derived CDR1 and CDR2 are KGHDR and SFDVKD. CDR3 DNA sequence: TGTGCAGCGGGGAAAGAGACCCAGTACTTC. Protein product: CAAGKETQYF.

The chain combines TRBV6-2 or TRBV6-3 with TRBJ1-2; D is perhaps TRBD1 (6 bases). The germline V gene encodes CDR1 MNHEY and CDR2 SVGEGT. The CDR3 sequence is 13 residues long. V was cut by 5 bases and J by 3 bases, with 10 bases left in between. The CDR3 coding sequence is TGTGCCAGCAGTACGGACAGTGACTATGGCTACACCTTC. It translates to CASSTDSDYGYTF.

The rearrangement joins TRBV7-6 to TRBJ1-5; no clear D gene. The germline V and J ends were trimmed by 1 base and 0 bases, with 7 bases remaining between them. CDR1 SGHVS and CDR2 FNYEAQ come from the germline V gene. The CDR3 runs 15 residues. CDR3 sequence: CASSLDPYSNQPQHF. The CDR3 DNA follows: TGTGCCAGCAGCTTAGACCCCTATAGCAATCAGCCCCAGCATTTT. The variable domain in full, with the rest retrieved from reference TRBV7-6 and TRBJ1-5, is GAGVSQSPRYKVTKRGQDVALRCDPISGHVSLYWYRQALGQGPEFLTYFNYEAQQDKSGLPNDRFSAERPEGSISTLTIQRTEQRDSAMYRCASSLDPYSNQPQHFGDGTRLSIL.

This clone was seen many times. V usage is TRBV7-6 and J usage is TRBJ1-6, with 8 bases identical to TRBD1. CDR1 is SGHVS and CDR2 is FNYEAQ in the germline V gene. With 5 bases clipped from V and 4 bases from J, the junction kept 4 bases outside the gene matches. The CDR3 consists of 15 residues. The CDR3 DNA reads TGTGCCAGCAGCCACGGACAGGGATATAATTCACCCCTCCACTTT. As protein: CASSHGQGYNSPLHF.

The rearrangement uses TRBV7-2 and TRBJ1-3; D is possibly TRBD1 (5 bases). Germline assignment: CDR1 SGHTA and CDR2 FQGNSA. The CDR3 totals 14 residues. Between the trimmed V and J ends, which lost 2 bases and 4 bases, there was a span of 9 bases. The CDR3 coding sequence is TGTGCCAGCAGCTTAAGGGGCGAGGGAAACACCATATATTTT. Translated, it gives CASSLRGEGNTIYF.

The chain combines TRBV28 with TRBJ1-5; 9 bases are shared with TRBD1. The ends lost 8 bases at V and 2 bases at J; junction bases unmatched: 10. Germline V gives CDR1 MDHEN, CDR2 SYDVKM. The CDR3 runs to 16 residues. The CDR3 DNA follows: TGTGCCAGCGCGAAACAGGGGGCTCGGGGCAATCAGCCCCAGCATTTT. Protein: CASAKQGARGNQPQHF. Drawing the rest from reference TRBV28 and TRBJ1-5, the complete variable domain is DVKVTQSSRYLVKRTGEKVFLECVQDMDHENMFWYRQDPGLGLRLIYFSYDVKMKEKGDIPEGYSVSREKKERFSLILESASTNQTSMYLCASAKQGARGNQPQHFGDGTRLSIL.

J is TRBJ2-3 and V is TRBV24-1; D may be TRBD1 (6 bases). V shed 4 bases and J shed 2 bases, with 15 bases lying between them. Germline V gene lookup returns CDR1 KGHDR and CDR2 SFDVKD. The CDR3 loop spans 16 amino acids. Here the CDR3 reads CATSEIRGKNTDTQYF. As DNA, the CDR3 is TGTGCCACCAGTGAGATCAGGGGTAAGAACACAGATACGCAGTATTTT.

This sequence joins TRBV5-1 and TRBJ1-5, with TRBD1 as a possible D gene (5 bases). The CDR3 has 15 amino acids. V lost 4 bases to trimming and J lost 3 bases, with 14 bases between them. CDR1 is SGHRS and CDR2 is YFSETQ in the germline V gene. This chain's CDR3 is CASSLDSGNNQPQHF. For the CDR3, the DNA is TGCGCCAGCAGCCTCGACAGCGGGAACAATCAGCCCCAGCATTTT.

DNA of the CDR3: TGTGCCAGCTCACCACCCTTAGCGGGAGCGAACACCGGGGAGCTGTTTTTT. Amino acid sequence: CASSPPLAGANTGELFF. The chain employs TRBV18 and TRBJ2-2; 9 bases align to TRBD2. Germline V gene data show CDR1 as KGHSH and CDR2 as LQKENI. The junction had 2 bases not matched to a gene; V was cut back by 0 bases and J by 0 bases. This CDR3 region has 17 residues.

The chain combines TRBV2 with TRBJ2-5, with TRBD1 identical over 8 bases. The CDR3 totals 13 residues. Germline V gene sequence: CDR1 SNHLY, CDR2 FYNNEI. V trimming: 10 bases; J trimming: 4 bases; junction bases outside the gene matches: 8. CDR3 sequence (DNA): TGTGCCATAACGGACAGGGTGGTAGAGACCCAGTACTTC. Its translation is CAITDRVVETQYF.

The J gene is TRBJ1-2, the V gene TRBV19; 7 positions match TRBD1. CDR1 LNHDA and CDR2 SQIVND come from the germline V gene (reference sequence). The CDR3 contains 13 residues. V was clipped by 6 bases and J by 8 bases; unmatched bases: 9. CDR3 nucleotide sequence: TGTGCCAGTAGCCCGACAGGGTTTTTCGGCTACACCTTC. It yields the protein CASSPTGFFGYTF.